One sample yielded the 9 T cell receptor beta chains listed below, sequenced in a study of blood T cell repertoires in COVID-19. The data were produced by immunoSEQ multiplex PCR, yet TCRdb's version contains in-frame clones alone and is incomplete. The data show some 200,000 clones, 65% to 90% seen once. Sequencing was carried out using peripheral blood. These receptors all stem from a woman in her seventies with COVID-19, enrolled during active disease.

V usage is TRBV5-1 and J usage is TRBJ1-1, with 8 bases fitting TRBD1. The V segment lost 9 bases and the J segment 0 bases; nucleotides outside the gene matches: 7. The CDR3 has 14 amino acids. CDR1 is SGHRS and CDR2 is YFSETQ in the germline V gene. CDR3 nucleotide sequence: TGCGCCACCACTCCAGGGGGCATGAACACTGAAGCTTTCTTT. This translates into CATTPGGMNTEAFF. Drawing the rest from reference TRBV5-1 and TRBJ1-1, the complete variable domain is KAGVTQTPRYLIKTRGQQVTLSCSPISGHRSVSWYQQTPGQGLQFLFEYFSETQRNKGNFPGRFSGRQFSNSRSEMNVSTLELGDSALYLCATTPGGMNTEAFFGQGTRLTVV.

This chain connects TRBV11-2 to TRBJ2-7, with 8 nucleotides matching TRBD2. V lost 5 bases, J lost 3 bases, and 3 bases stayed unmatched. The CDR3 runs to 13 residues. Per germline, CDR1 SGHAT and CDR2 FQNNGV. In DNA form, the CDR3 reads TGTGCCAGCAGCGCCGGGGGGGGCTACGAGCAGTACTTC. Encoded protein: CASSAGGGYEQYF.

This clone was seen just once. The chain combines TRBV7-9 with TRBJ2-7; weak D call: TRBD1 (5 bases). Germline lookup yields CDR1 SEHNR and CDR2 FQNEAQ (reference sequence). The V end was cut by 5 bases, the J end by 3 bases, with 14 bases between. The CDR3 totals 14 residues. In DNA, the CDR3 is TGTGCCAGCAGCGATATTGGCAGGGTCTACGAGCAGTACTTC. Translation gives CASSDIGRVYEQYF.

This clone was recorded only once. Other DNA sequences in this sample translate to the same CDR3. The chain joins TRBV7-2 to TRBJ1-5; D uncertain. V was trimmed by 1 base and J by 6 bases, leaving 4 bases between them. The CDR3 has 12 residues. Germline V gene lookup returns CDR1 SGHTA and CDR2 FQGNSA. The chain's CDR3 is CASSLDSQPQHF. DNA for the CDR3: TGTGCCAGCAGCTTAGATAGTCAGCCCCAGCATTTT.

The V call is TRBV19, the J call TRBJ1-6, with D hard to call. From germline, CDR1 is LNHDA and CDR2 SQIVND (reference sequence). This CDR3 is built from 12 residues. Trimming cost V 9 bases and J 9 bases, with 12 bases left between them. CDR3: CASGTGISPLHF. In DNA form, the CDR3 reads TGTGCCAGCGGAACCGGGATTTCACCCCTCCACTTT.

This sequence joins TRBV9 and TRBJ2-3; 11 bases agree with TRBD2. Germline-derived CDR1 and CDR2 are SGDLS and YYNGEE. V was pared by 2 bases and J by 0 bases, with 2 bases of the junction left unmatched. The CDR3 covers 16 residues. As DNA, the CDR3 is TGTGCCAGCAGCGTGCTAGCGGGGGGCAGCACAGATACGCAGTATTTT. This gives the protein CASSVLAGGSTDTQYF.

This sequence joins TRBV6-4 and TRBJ1-2; 8 bases line up with TRBD1. Germline V gene lookup returns CDR1 MRHNA and CDR2 SNTAGT. The CDR3 has 13 amino acids. J gave up 6 bases and V 5 bases, and 5 bases lay outside the gene matches. The CDR3 is CASSRAGGNGYTF. Here the CDR3 DNA reads TGTGCCAGCAGTCGGGCAGGGGGCAATGGCTACACCTTC.

This chain connects TRBV19 to TRBJ1-2; 8 bases align to TRBD1. The germline CDR1 and CDR2 sequences are LNHDA and SQIVND (reference sequence). J gave up 8 bases and V 7 bases, and 12 bases lay outside the gene matches. The CDR3 has 14 residues. The CDR3 sequence: CASKRQGLLVGYTF. The CDR3 DNA is TGTGCCAGTAAGAGACAGGGGCTTCTCGTCGGCTACACCTTC.

The chain uses TRBV14 and TRBJ2-1; 15 bases match TRBD2. Per germline, CDR1 SGHDN and CDR2 FVKESK. This CDR3 region has 18 residues. After removal of 1 base from V and 8 bases from J, the junction contained 9 bases not matched to a gene. The CDR3 DNA reads TGTGCCAGCAGCCAAGGACAGGGACTAGCGGGGGGCCGCGATGAGCAGTTCTTC. Translating gives CASSQGQGLAGGRDEQFF.